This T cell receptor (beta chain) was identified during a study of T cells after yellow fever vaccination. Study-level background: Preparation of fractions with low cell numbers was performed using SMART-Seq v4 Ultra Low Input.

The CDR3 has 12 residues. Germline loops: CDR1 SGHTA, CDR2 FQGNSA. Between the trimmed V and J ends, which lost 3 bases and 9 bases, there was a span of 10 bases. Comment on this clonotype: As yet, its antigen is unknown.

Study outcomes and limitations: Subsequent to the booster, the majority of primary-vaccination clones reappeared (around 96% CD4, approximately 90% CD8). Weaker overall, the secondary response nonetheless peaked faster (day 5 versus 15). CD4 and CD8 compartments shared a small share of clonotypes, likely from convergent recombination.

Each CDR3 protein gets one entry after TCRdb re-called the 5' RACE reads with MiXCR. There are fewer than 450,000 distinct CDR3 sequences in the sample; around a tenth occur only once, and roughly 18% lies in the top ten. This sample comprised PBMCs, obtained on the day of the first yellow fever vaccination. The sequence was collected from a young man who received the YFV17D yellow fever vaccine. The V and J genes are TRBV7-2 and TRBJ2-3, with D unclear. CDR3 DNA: TGTGCCAGCAGCTTGGGAAGAATGACGCAGTATTTT. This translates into CASSLGRMTQYF.